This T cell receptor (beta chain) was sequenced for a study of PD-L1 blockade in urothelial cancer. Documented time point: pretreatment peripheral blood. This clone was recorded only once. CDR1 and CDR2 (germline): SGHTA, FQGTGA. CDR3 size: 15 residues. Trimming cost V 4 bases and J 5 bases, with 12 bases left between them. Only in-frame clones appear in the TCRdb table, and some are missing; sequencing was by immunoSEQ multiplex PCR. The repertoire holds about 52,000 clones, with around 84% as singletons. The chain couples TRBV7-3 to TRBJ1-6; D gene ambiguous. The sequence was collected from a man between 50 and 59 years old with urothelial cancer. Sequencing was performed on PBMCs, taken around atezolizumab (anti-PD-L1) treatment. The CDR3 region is CASSSGPGDNSPLHF. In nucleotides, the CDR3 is TGTGCCAGCAGCTCAGGTCCCGGGGATAATTCACCCCTCCACTTT.